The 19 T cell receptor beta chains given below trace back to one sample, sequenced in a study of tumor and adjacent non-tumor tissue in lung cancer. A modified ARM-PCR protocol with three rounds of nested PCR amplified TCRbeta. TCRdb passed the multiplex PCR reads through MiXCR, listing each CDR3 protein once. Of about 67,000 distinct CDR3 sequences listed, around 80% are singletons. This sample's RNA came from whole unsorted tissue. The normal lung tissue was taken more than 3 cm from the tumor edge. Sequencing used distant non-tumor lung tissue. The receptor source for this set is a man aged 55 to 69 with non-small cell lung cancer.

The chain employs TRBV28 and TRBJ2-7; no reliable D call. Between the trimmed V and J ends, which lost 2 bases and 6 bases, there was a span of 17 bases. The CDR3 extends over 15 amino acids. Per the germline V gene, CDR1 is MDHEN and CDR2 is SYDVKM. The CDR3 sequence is CASSLANGGRGEQYF. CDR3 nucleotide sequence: TGTGCCAGCAGTTTAGCCAATGGTGGGCGTGGCGAGCAGTACTTC.

This CDR3 reads CASSLALAEETQYF. The CDR3 DNA sequence: TGTGCCAGCAGCTTAGCGCTAGCGGAAGAGACCCAGTACTTC. The gene calls are TRBV11-2 and TRBJ2-5, with 7 bases that match TRBD2. The germline V gene encodes CDR1 SGHAT and CDR2 FQNNGV. Germline trimming cut 1 base from V and 3 bases from J; bases unmatched to any gene: 2. This CDR3 region has 14 residues.

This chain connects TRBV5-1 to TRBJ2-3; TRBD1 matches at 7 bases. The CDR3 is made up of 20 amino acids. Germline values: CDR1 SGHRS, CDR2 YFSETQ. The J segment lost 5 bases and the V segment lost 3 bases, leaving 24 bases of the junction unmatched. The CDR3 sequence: CASSSYLRTGINLEGDTQYF. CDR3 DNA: TGCGCCAGCAGCTCTTACCTAAGGACAGGAATTAACCTAGAGGGAGATACGCAGTATTTT.

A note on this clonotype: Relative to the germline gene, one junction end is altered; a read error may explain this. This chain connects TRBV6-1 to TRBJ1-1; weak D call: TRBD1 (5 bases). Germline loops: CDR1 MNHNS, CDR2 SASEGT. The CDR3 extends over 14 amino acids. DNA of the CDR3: TGTGTCAGCCGGGACCCAAGGTGTTACACTGAAGCTTTCTTT. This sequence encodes CVSRDPRCYTEAFF.

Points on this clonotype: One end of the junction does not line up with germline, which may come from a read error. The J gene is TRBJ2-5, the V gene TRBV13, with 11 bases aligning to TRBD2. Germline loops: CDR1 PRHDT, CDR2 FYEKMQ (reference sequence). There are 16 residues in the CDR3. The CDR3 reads CANSLGLAGLEETHYF. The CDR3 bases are TGTGCCAATAGCCTCGGACTAGCGGGTTTAGAAGAGACCCATTACTTC.

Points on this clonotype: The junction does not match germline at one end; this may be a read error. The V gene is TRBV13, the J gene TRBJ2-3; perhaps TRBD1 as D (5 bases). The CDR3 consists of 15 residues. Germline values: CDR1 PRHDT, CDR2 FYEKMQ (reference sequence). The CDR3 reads CASSLAMQNTGTQYF. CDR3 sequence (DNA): TGTGCCAGCAGCTTAGCGATGCAGAACACAGGTACGCAGTATTTT.

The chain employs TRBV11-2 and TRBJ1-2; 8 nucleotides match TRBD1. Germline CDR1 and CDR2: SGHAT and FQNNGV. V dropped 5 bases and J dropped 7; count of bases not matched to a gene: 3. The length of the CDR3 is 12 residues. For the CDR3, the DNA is TGTGCCAGCAGCGACCAGGGGGCTGGCTACACCTTC. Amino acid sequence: CASSDQGAGYTF. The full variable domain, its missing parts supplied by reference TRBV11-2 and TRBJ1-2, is EAGVAQSPRYKIIEKRQSVAFWCNPISGHATLYWYQQILGQGPKLLIQFQNNGVVDDSQLPKDRFSAERLKGVDSTLKIQPAKLEDSAVYLCASSDQGAGYTFGSGTRLTVV.

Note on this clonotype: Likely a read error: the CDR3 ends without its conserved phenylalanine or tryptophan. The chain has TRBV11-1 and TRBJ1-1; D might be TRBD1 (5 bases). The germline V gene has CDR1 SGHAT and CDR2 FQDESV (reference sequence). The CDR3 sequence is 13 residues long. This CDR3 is CAGSLAPGAEAFL. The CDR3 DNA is TGTGCCGGCAGCTTAGCACCGGGGGCTGAAGCTTTCCTT.

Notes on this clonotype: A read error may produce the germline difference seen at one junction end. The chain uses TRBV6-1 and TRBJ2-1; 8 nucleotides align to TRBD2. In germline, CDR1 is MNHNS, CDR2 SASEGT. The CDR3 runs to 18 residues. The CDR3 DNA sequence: TGTACCAGCAGTGATTATCCAGGACTAGCTGCAAGTATGGATGAGCAGTTATTC. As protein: CTSSDYPGLAASMDEQLF.

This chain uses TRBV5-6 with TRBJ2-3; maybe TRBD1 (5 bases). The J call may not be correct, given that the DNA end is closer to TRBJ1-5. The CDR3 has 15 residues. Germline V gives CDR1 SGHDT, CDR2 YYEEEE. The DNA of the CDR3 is TGTGCCAGTTCGCCGGCGGCCTCTGGGGGAGATACACAGCATTTT. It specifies CASSPAASGGDTQHF.

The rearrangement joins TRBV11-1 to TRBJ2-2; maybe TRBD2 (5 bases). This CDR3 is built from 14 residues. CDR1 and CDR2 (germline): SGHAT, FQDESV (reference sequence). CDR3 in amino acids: CGSSYTSGTGELFF. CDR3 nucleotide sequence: TGTGGCAGTAGCTATACTAGTGGTACTGGGGAGCTGTTTTTT.

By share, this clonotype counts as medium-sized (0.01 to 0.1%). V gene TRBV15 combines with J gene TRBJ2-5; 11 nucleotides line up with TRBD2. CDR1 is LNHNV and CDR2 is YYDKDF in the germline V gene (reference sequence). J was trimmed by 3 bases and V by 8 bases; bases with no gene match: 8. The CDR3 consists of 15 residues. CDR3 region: CATSNQLAGEETQYF. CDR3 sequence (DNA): TGTGCCACCTCAAACCAACTAGCGGGAGAAGAGACCCAGTACTTC.

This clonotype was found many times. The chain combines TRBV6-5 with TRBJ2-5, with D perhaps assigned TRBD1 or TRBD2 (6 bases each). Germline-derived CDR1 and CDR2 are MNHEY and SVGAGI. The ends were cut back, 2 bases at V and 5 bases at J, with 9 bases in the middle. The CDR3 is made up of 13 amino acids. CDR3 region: CASSYGGRETQYF. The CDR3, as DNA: TGTGCCAGCAGTTACGGGGGGCGGGAGACCCAGTACTTC.

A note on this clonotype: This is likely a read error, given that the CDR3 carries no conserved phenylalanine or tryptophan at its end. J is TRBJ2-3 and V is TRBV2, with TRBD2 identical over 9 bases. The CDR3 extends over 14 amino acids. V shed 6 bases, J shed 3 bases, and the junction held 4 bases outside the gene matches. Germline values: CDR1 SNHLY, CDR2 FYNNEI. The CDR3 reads CASRSSGITDTQYS. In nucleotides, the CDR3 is TGTGCCAGCAGGTCTAGCGGGATAACAGATACGCAGTATTCT.

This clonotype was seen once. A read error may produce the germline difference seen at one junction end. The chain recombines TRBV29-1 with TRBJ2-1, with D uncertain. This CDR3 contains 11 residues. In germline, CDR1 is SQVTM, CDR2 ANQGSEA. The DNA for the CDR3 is TGCAGCGTGCGAATGGGCCCTGAGGAGTTCTTC. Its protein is CSVRMGPEEFF.

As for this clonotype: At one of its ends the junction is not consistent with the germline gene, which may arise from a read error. The CDR3 here is CASSGAGENQPQHF. The CDR3 DNA reads TGTGCCAGTAGTGGGGCGGGCGAAAATCAGCCCCAGCATTTT. The chain recombines TRBV6-1 with TRBJ1-5; weak D call: TRBD1 (5 bases). This CDR3 spans 14 amino acids. Germline V gene sequence: CDR1 MNHNS, CDR2 SASEGT.

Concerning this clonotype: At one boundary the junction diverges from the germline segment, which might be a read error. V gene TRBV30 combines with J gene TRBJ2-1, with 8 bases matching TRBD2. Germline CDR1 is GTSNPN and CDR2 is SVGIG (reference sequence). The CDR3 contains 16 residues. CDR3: CAWEGLREGIYNELFF. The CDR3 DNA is TGTGCCTGGGAGGGTCTACGGGAGGGCATTTACAATGAGCTGTTCTTC.

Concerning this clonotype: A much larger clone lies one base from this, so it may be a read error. CDR3 DNA: TGTGCCAGCAGCCATTGGACTAGCGGGAGGGAAGAGGCCCAGTACTTC. Protein product: CASSHWTSGREEAQYF. This chain connects TRBV14 to TRBJ2-5; 15 bases line up with TRBD2. Germline-derived CDR1 and CDR2 are SGHDN and FVKESK. The CDR3 totals 16 residues. Filled out from reference TRBV14 and TRBJ2-5, the complete variable domain reads EAGVTQFPSHSVIEKGQTVTLRCDPISGHDNLYWYRRVMGKEIKFLLHFVKESKQDESGMPNNRFLAERTGGTYSTLKVQPAELEDSGVYFCASSHWTSGREEAQYFGPGTRLLVL.

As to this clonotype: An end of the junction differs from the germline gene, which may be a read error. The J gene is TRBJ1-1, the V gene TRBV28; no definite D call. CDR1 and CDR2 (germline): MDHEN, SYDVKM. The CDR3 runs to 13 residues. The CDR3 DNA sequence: TGTGCCAGTAGTTTAGCGGAGAACACTGAAGCTTTCTTT. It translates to CASSLAENTEAFF.